This T cell receptor (beta chain) was documented in a study of blood T cells in healthy people across ages. Together with a sample-barcoded 5' primer, a J-beta primer mix was included in a second PCR lasting roughly 7 to 11 cycles. In TCRdb, the 5' RACE reads were re-called with MiXCR into one record per CDR3 protein. The sample includes about 1,500,000 distinct CDR3 sequences, about 28% of them seen just once. This clonotype was seen at least ten times. This CDR3 spans 19 amino acids. Trimming removed 1 base from V and 0 bases from J; junction bases left unmatched: 10. Germline CDR1 and CDR2: LNHNV and YYDKDF (reference sequence).

The sequence derives from a woman in her thirties in good health. This sequence joins TRBV15 and TRBJ2-4; 9 nucleotides align to TRBD1. Sequencing was done on a sample of blood. The CDR3 DNA follows: TGTGCCACCAGCAGAGCCGGGACAGGGATCGCTCCAGCCAAAAACATTCAGTACTTC. Its translation: CATSRAGTGIAPAKNIQYF.